This entry is about one T cell receptor (beta chain). The sample comes from a study of blood T cells in healthy people across ages. J was trimmed by 4 bases and V by 2 bases; bases with no gene match: 8. Germline lookup yields CDR1 DFQATT and CDR2 SNEGSKA (reference sequence). The CDR3 has 15 amino acids. With a J-beta primer mix and a sample-barcoded 5' primer, a second PCR ran about 7 to 12 cycles. TCRdb reanalysed the 5' RACE reads using MiXCR and keeps one entry per CDR3 protein. The repertoire holds some 1.8 million distinct CDR3 sequences, with approximately 39% as singletons. Donors were healthy Caucasian individuals from Russia aged roughly 6 to 90. Samples each yielded at least 6 micrograms of total RNA.

The chain joins TRBV20-1 to TRBJ2-7, with 10 bases matching TRBD1. This clonotype was obtained from a human donor in good health. Material for sequencing was blood. CDR3 DNA sequence: TGCAGTGCTAGAAAAGCCGGGACAGGGGATTACGAGCAGTACTTC. Translating it yields CSARKAGTGDYEQYF.